The rows below give T cell receptor beta chains drawn from one sample of a study of spatial heterogeneity in lung cancer. TCRdb passed the 5' RACE reads through MiXCR, listing each CDR3 protein once. The sample includes around 110,000 distinct CDR3 sequences, 12% seen only once; the top ten take roughly 17%. The source material was PBMCs, sampled at follow-up. Every receptor here comes from a male donor with early-stage non-small cell lung cancer. Both conserved end residues are part of each CDR3. A D gene is named only where the DNA matches it firmly. Clone size is shown for a subset of rows, as once, few, many or a class of expanded clone.

v_gene	j_gene	len	abundance	d_gene	CDR3nt	CDR3aa
TRBV6-5	TRBJ2-1	13	few	TRBD2	TGTGCCACCCGACTAGCGGGGGACAATGAGCAGTTCTTC	CATRLAGDNEQFF
TRBV10-2	TRBJ1-5	14	.	.	TGCGCCAGCAGTGAGTCGTTCGGCAATCAGCCCCAGCATTTT	CASSESFGNQPQHF
TRBV7-2	TRBJ2-3	14	few	.	TGTGCCAGCAAACAAGTTGGGGGAACAGATACGCAGTATTTT	CASKQVGGTDTQYF
TRBV7-2	TRBJ2-2	15	many	TRBD2	TGTGCCAGCAGCCCCCGGAGGGGAGGGACCGGGGAGCTGTTTTTT	CASSPRRGGTGELFF
TRBV12-3/TRBV12-4	TRBJ1-5	13	many	TRBD1	TGTGCCAGCAGTCCGGACAGGCTCCAGCCCCAGCATTTT	CASSPDRLQPQHF
TRBV20-1	TRBJ2-7	11	many	.	TGCAGTGCTACCCCGAGCTACGAGCAGTACTTC	CSATPSYEQYF
TRBV29-1	TRBJ2-7	13	many	.	TGCAGCGTTGAAGATTGGCAGACCTACGAGCAGTACTTC	CSVEDWQTYEQYF
TRBV9	TRBJ1-1	13	many	.	TGTGCCAGCAGCGTAGCATGGAACACTGAAGCTTTCTTT	CASSVAWNTEAFF
TRBV7-2	TRBJ1-3	16	few	.	TGTGCCAGCAGCTTGGCTGGGGCATTCTCTGGAAACACCATATATTTT	CASSLAGAFSGNTIYF
TRBV19	TRBJ1-5	15	few	.	TGTGCCAGTCAACCCCCAGGGGCGCGGTATCAGCCCCAGCATTTT	CASQPPGARYQPQHF
TRBV20-1	TRBJ2-1	14	.	TRBD1	TGCAGTGCAATACCGGGACAGGGTTACAATGAGCAGTTCTTC	CSAIPGQGYNEQFF
TRBV6-5	TRBJ1-1	16	few	.	TGTGCCAGCAGCCTAGCCGGGGCCCACCTGAACACTGAAGCTTTCTTT	CASSLAGAHLNTEAFF
TRBV7-9	TRBJ2-7	15	.	.	TGTGCCAGCAGCCTTTTGGGGGGCAGCTCCTACGAGCAGTACTTC	CASSLLGGSSYEQYF
TRBV20-1	TRBJ2-1	12	few	.	TGCAGTGCTTCTACCCACTACAATGAGCAGTTCTTC	CSASTHYNEQFF
TRBV29-1	TRBJ1-1	14	many	.	TGCAGCGTTCGCCCTGGGGGTATGAACACTGAAGCTTTCTTT	CSVRPGGMNTEAFF
TRBV2	TRBJ2-5	12	.	.	TGTGCCAGCAGTCGGGGCGGAAAGACCCAGTACTTC	CASSRGGKTQYF
TRBV6-2/TRBV6-3	TRBJ1-1	14	.	.	TGTGCCAGCAGTTATTGGGGGATGAACACTGAAGCTTTCTTT	CASSYWGMNTEAFF
TRBV7-9	TRBJ1-1	14	.	TRBD1	TGTGCCAGCAGCTACGGGGACAGAGTCACTGAAGCTTTCTTT	CASSYGDRVTEAFF
TRBV30	TRBJ2-5	15	many	TRBD2	TGTGCCTGGATGGGACTAGCGGGGGGGCAAGAGACCCAGTACTTC	CAWMGLAGGQETQYF
TRBV6-1	TRBJ2-1	12	many	.	TGTGCCACCCAACAAGGAGGCAATGAGCAGTTCTTC	CATQQGGNEQFF
TRBV18	TRBJ1-6	16	.	.	TGTGCCAGCTCACCACCGGGAAGGGTTAATAATTCACCCCTCCACTTT	CASSPPGRVNNSPLHF
TRBV20-1	TRBJ1-2	14	.	TRBD1	TGCAGTGCTAGTATCCCAGGGGGCGGCTATGGCTACACCTTC	CSASIPGGGYGYTF
TRBV12-3/TRBV12-4	TRBJ2-2	15	.	.	TGTGCCAGCAGTTTTGGCAGCCAGTACACCGGGGAGCTGTTTTTT	CASSFGSQYTGELFF
TRBV20-1	TRBJ1-5	15	many	.	TGCAGTGCTAGTTTCCAAGACAGTGGAAGGCAGCCCCAGCATTTT	CSASFQDSGRQPQHF
TRBV2	TRBJ1-1	14	.	TRBD1	TGTGCCAGCAGTGTCCGGACAGGGAACACTGAAGCTTTCTTT	CASSVRTGNTEAFF
TRBV7-9	TRBJ2-1	13	few	.	TGTGCCAGCGGCCTGGACAGAATCAATGAGCAGTTCTTC	CASGLDRINEQFF
TRBV7-9	TRBJ2-5	15	.	TRBD1	TGTGCCAGCAGCCCCGGGACAGGGGGCTTAGAGACCCAGTACTTC	CASSPGTGGLETQYF